This TCR beta chain was found in a study of CD8+ T cells in alopecia areata. RNA extraction was followed by reverse transcription into cDNA, which acted as the sequencing template. TCRdb's table, derived via immunoSEQ multiplex PCR, lists solely in-frame clones and lacks some. The data contain roughly 140,000 clones, around 51% of them singletons. The germline V and J ends were trimmed by 8 bases and 8 bases, with 18 bases remaining between them. This CDR3 comprises 12 residues. The germline CDR1 and CDR2 sequences are SQVTM and ANQGSEA. The sequence was obtained from a human donor with alopecia areata. The chain is built from TRBV29-1 and TRBJ1-2; D is ambiguous. The specimen was CD4+ T cells sorted from blood, collected at week 0. CDR3 residues: CSPWSAERGYTF. The CDR3 DNA reads as TGCAGCCCCTGGAGCGCCGAGAGGGGCTACACCTTC.